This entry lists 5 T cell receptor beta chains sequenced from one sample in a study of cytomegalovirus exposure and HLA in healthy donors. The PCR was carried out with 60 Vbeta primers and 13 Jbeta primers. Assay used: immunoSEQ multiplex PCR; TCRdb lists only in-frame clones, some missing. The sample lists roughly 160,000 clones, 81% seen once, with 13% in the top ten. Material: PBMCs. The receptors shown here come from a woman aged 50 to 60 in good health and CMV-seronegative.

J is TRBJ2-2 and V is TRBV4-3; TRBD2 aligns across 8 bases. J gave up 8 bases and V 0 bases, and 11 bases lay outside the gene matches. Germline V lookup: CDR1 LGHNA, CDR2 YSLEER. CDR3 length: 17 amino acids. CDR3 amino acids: CASSQERAGGPTGELFF. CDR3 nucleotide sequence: TGCGCCAGCAGCCAAGAGAGGGCGGGAGGCCCTACTGGGGAGCTGTTTTTT.

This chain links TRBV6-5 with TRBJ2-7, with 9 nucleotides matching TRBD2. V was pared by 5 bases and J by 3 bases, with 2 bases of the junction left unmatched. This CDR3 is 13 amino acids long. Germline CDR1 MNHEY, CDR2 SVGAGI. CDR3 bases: TGTGCCAGCAGTGTGACTAGCGGCTACGAGCAGTACTTC. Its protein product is CASSVTSGYEQYF.

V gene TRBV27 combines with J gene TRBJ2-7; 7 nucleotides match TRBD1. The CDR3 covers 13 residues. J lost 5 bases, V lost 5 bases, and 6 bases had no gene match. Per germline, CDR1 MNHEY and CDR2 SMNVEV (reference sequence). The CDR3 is CASSLGQTNEQYF. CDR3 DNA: TGTGCCAGCAGTCTGGGACAGACCAACGAGCAGTACTTC.

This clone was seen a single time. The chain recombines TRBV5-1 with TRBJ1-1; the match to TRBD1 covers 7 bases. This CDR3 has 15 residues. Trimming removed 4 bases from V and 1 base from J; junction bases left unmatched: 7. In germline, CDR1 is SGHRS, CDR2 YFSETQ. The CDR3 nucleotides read TGCGCCAGCAGCCCGGGGGACAGATCGAACACTGAAGCTTTCTTT. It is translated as CASSPGDRSNTEAFF.

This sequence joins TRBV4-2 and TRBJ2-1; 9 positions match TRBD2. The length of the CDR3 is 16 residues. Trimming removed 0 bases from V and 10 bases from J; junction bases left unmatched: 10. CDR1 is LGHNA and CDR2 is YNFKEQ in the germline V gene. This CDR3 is CASSQDLSGGLGEQFF. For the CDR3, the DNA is TGTGCCAGCAGCCAAGACCTTAGCGGGGGTCTTGGCGAGCAGTTCTTC.